This is a list of T cell receptor beta chains from one sample in a study of T cells in tuberculosis. The protocol was immunoSEQ multiplex PCR, while the TCRdb copy is restricted to in-frame clones and leaves out a portion. The sample holds nearly 60,000 clones, approximately 91% seen once. The material sequenced was CD1b-GMM tetramer-negative cells sorted from PBMCs. The receptors shown here come from an adult woman with latent tuberculosis. CDR3s include the opening cysteine and the closing phenylalanine or tryptophan. Each record gives: J gene, V gene, D gene, clone size, CDR3 DNA, CDR3 protein. D genes are given only for firm matches. The size field is filled for only some rows; it gives once, few, many or a size class.

TRBJ2-1	TRBV25-1	-	-	TGTGCCAGCAGTGGCTATAATGAGCAGTTCTTC	CASSGYNEQFF
TRBJ1-5	TRBV4-2	TRBD1	once	TGTGCCAGCAGCCAAGTGTCAGGGGGCGCGGAGCCCCAGCATTTT	CASSQVSGGAEPQHF
TRBJ1-1	TRBV7-9	-	once	TGTGCCAGCAGCCCTCTCAGGGCCGGAGTCACTGAAGCTTTCTTT	CASSPLRAGVTEAFF
TRBJ1-1	TRBV27	-	-	TGTGCCAGCAGTCACCGGGACTCTGAAGCTTTCTTT	CASSHRDSEAFF
TRBJ2-7	TRBV15	TRBD2	-	TGTGCCACCAGCAGAGCCTGGGGGGGCGAGCAGTACTTC	CATSRAWGGEQYF
TRBJ1-5	TRBV7-9	TRBD1	-	TGTGCCAGCAGCTTTGACAGGGATCAGCCCCAGCATTTT	CASSFDRDQPQHF
TRBJ1-4	TRBV27	-	-	TGTGCCAGCAGTTTTTCCAGTCCAAATGAAAAACTGTTTTTT	CASSFSSPNEKLFF
TRBJ2-1	TRBV7-2	TRBD2	-	TGTGCCAGCAGCGCCCGCGCAGCTAGCGGGAGGGGGGATGAGCAGTTCTTC	CASSARAASGRGDEQFF
TRBJ1-4	TRBV5-1	-	-	TGCGCCAGCAAAGGACAGCCGTATGAAAAACTGTTTTTT	CASKGQPYEKLFF
TRBJ2-1	TRBV6-1	-	-	TGTGCCAGTGGGTTTCGAGACTTCAATGAGCAGTTCTTC	CASGFRDFNEQFF
TRBJ1-2	TRBV5-6	TRBD1	-	TGTGCCAGCAGGAGGACAGGGAAGAAGTATGGCTACACCTTC	CASRRTGKKYGYTF
TRBJ2-7	TRBV19	TRBD1	-	TGTGCCAGTAGTCTGCCGGGACAGGGGGTCTACGAGCAGTACTTC	CASSLPGQGVYEQYF
TRBJ2-1	TRBV5-1	-	-	TGCGCCAGCAGCTCGAAAACCGGGATCAATGAGCAGTTCTTC	CASSSKTGINEQFF
TRBJ2-7	TRBV5-6	-	-	TGTGCCAGCAGCTTGGGGACAGTTAGGCAAATCTACGAGCAGTACTTC	CASSLGTVRQIYEQYF
TRBJ2-5	TRBV7-8	TRBD1	-	TGTGCCAGCAGCCATGACAGGGCTCGGGAGACCCAGTACTTC	CASSHDRARETQYF
TRBJ2-2	TRBV7-2	TRBD2	-	TGTGCCAGCCTCCTGTGGGGGGGGGAAGGGGAGCTGTTTTTT	CASLLWGGEGELFF
TRBJ2-3	TRBV5-6	-	-	TGTGCCAGCAGCTTGGACAGGACAGATACGCAGTATTTT	CASSLDRTDTQYF
TRBJ2-1	TRBV27	TRBD1	-	TGTGCCAGCAGTTCCGGGACAGGTTACAATGAGCAGTTCTTC	CASSSGTGYNEQFF
TRBJ2-5	TRBV30	TRBD1	-	TGTGCCTGGAGGAGGACAGGGGCTACGGAGACCCAGTACTTC	CAWRRTGATETQYF
TRBJ2-7	TRBV4-1	TRBD2	-	TGCGCCAGCAGCCAAAATAGCCTAAGCGGGAGGAGGACCTACGAGCAGTACTTC	CASSQNSLSGRRTYEQYF
TRBJ2-7	TRBV9	-	-	TGTGCCAGCAGCGTATCAGGGGGGAGAGAGCAGTACTTC	CASSVSGGREQYF
TRBJ2-7	TRBV28	-	once	TGTGCCAGCAGTTTCGGCGACAGACCCACCTACGAGCAGTACTTC	CASSFGDRPTYEQYF
TRBJ2-1	TRBV25-1	TRBD2	-	TGTGCCAGCAGTGAGACGAGCGGGAGGTCGTACAATGAGCAGTTCTTC	CASSETSGRSYNEQFF
TRBJ2-3	TRBV5-4	TRBD2	-	TGTGCCAGCAGCTTGGCTAGCGGGAGTAAAGATACGCAGTATTTT	CASSLASGSKDTQYF
TRBJ2-7	TRBV7-8	TRBD1	-	TGTGCCAGCAGCTTAGCGACAGGGTCGGGGCAGTACTTC	CASSLATGSGQYF
TRBJ2-7	TRBV2	TRBD1	-	TGTGCCGCCGGAGAGGACAGGGGGCGGGACGAGCAGTACTTC	CAAGEDRGRDEQYF